This is a list of T cell receptor beta chains from one sample in a study of metastatic and nonmetastatic thyroid tumors. TCRdb re-processed the PCR reads through MiXCR. The sample records roughly 30,000 clones, roughly 25% being singletons. The sequencing sample was made of blood. Every receptor here comes from a female donor with papillary thyroid cancer or a benign thyroid nodule (not recorded which). Some clones in this sample may be carry-over from other donors' samples. Each CDR3 is given with its conserved first and last residue. D genes are given only for firm matches. Clone size is not always given. Where it is, it says once, few, many or a class for expanded clones.

D gene: -; V gene: TRBV6-2/TRBV6-3; J gene: TRBJ2-7; clone size: many; CDR3 DNA: TGTGCCAGCAGTTACCCCCCCCCCGAGCAGTACTTC; CDR3 protein: CASSYPPPEQYF
D gene: TRBD1; V gene: TRBV12-3/TRBV12-4; J gene: TRBJ2-3; clone size: -; CDR3 DNA: TGTGCCAGCAGCAAGGGACAGGGTTCAGATACGCAGTATTTT; CDR3 protein: CASSKGQGSDTQYF
D gene: -; V gene: TRBV7-3; J gene: TRBJ2-5; clone size: many; CDR3 DNA: TGTGCCAGCAGCCTCGGACTCGGAGAGACCCAGTACTTC; CDR3 protein: CASSLGLGETQYF
D gene: TRBD1; V gene: TRBV4-1; J gene: TRBJ1-4; clone size: many; CDR3 DNA: TGCGCCAGCCGGGACAGGGTTAATGAAAAACTGTTTTTT; CDR3 protein: CASRDRVNEKLFF
D gene: -; V gene: TRBV20-1; J gene: TRBJ1-2; clone size: many; CDR3 DNA: TGCAGTGCTAGACCGACGGAGAGTCAAGGCGGCTACACCTTC; CDR3 protein: CSARPTESQGGYTF
D gene: TRBD2; V gene: TRBV10-3; J gene: TRBJ2-5; clone size: many; CDR3 DNA: TGTGCCATCAGTTCTAGCGGGACCCAAGAGACCCAGTACTTC; CDR3 protein: CAISSSGTQETQYF
D gene: -; V gene: TRBV6-4; J gene: TRBJ1-1; clone size: -; CDR3 DNA: TGTGCTAGCAGTGAGGATTTTTCGAACACTGAAGCGTTCTTT; CDR3 protein: CASSEDFSNTEAFF
D gene: -; V gene: TRBV7-9; J gene: TRBJ1-1; clone size: many; CDR3 DNA: TGTGCCAGCAGCTTACCATGGAACACTGAAGCTTTCTTT; CDR3 protein: CASSLPWNTEAFF
D gene: TRBD1; V gene: TRBV28; J gene: TRBJ2-1; clone size: many; CDR3 DNA: TGTGCCAGCCATGGTGAGGGACAGGGGCGGAATGAGCAGTTCTTC; CDR3 protein: CASHGEGQGRNEQFF
D gene: -; V gene: TRBV10-3; J gene: TRBJ1-6; clone size: many; CDR3 DNA: TGTGCCATCGCAGCAGCTTATAATTCACCCCTCCACTTT; CDR3 protein: CAIAAAYNSPLHF
D gene: -; V gene: TRBV30; J gene: TRBJ2-3; clone size: many; CDR3 DNA: TGTGCCTGGAGTGCCTTTCAGGGGAGCACAGATACGCAGTATTTT; CDR3 protein: CAWSAFQGSTDTQYF
D gene: -; V gene: TRBV6-2/TRBV6-3; J gene: TRBJ1-3; clone size: -; CDR3 DNA: TGTGCCAGCAGTTACTCGTTTAGTTTGCGGGGGGAAGGAAACACCATATATTTT; CDR3 protein: CASSYSFSLRGEGNTIYF
D gene: TRBD1; V gene: TRBV10-3; J gene: TRBJ2-7; clone size: -; CDR3 DNA: TGTGCCATCAGTTATTTCGGACAGGGCTCCTACGAGCAGTACTTC; CDR3 protein: CAISYFGQGSYEQYF
D gene: -; V gene: TRBV2; J gene: TRBJ2-5; clone size: many; CDR3 DNA: TGTGCCAGCAGTGGAGGAGGAGGCCAAGAGACCCAGTACTTC; CDR3 protein: CASSGGGGQETQYF
D gene: -; V gene: TRBV12-3/TRBV12-4; J gene: TRBJ1-1; clone size: -; CDR3 DNA: TGTGCCAGCATTTTACACGGGGTTGACACTGAAGCTTTCTTT; CDR3 protein: CASILHGVDTEAFF
D gene: -; V gene: TRBV18; J gene: TRBJ2-5; clone size: many; CDR3 DNA: TGTGCCAGCTCACCGGACCCTCCGGGACTAGAGACCCAGTACTTC; CDR3 protein: CASSPDPPGLETQYF
D gene: -; V gene: TRBV27; J gene: TRBJ2-3; clone size: many; CDR3 DNA: TGTGCCAGCAGTTTATCCCCCGGACAGCACACAGATACGCAGTATTTT; CDR3 protein: CASSLSPGQHTDTQYF
D gene: -; V gene: TRBV5-7; J gene: TRBJ1-5; clone size: many; CDR3 DNA: TGTGCCAGCAGCCAAGGAATTTATAGCAATCAGCCCCAGCATTTT; CDR3 protein: CASSQGIYSNQPQHF
D gene: TRBD2; V gene: TRBV12-3/TRBV12-4; J gene: TRBJ2-1; clone size: many; CDR3 DNA: TGTGCCAGCAGACTAGCGGGAGGGTTTGGTGAGCAGTTCTTC; CDR3 protein: CASRLAGGFGEQFF
D gene: TRBD2; V gene: TRBV7-2; J gene: TRBJ2-2; clone size: many; CDR3 DNA: TGTGCCAGCAGCTTATTACTAGCGGGGTCCACCGGGGAGCTGTTTTTT; CDR3 protein: CASSLLLAGSTGELFF
D gene: TRBD1; V gene: TRBV7-2; J gene: TRBJ1-2; clone size: -; CDR3 DNA: TGTGCCAGCAGCCGCGCCGGGACAGGGATCTATGGCTACACCTTC; CDR3 protein: CASSRAGTGIYGYTF
D gene: -; V gene: TRBV6-5; J gene: TRBJ1-2; clone size: few; CDR3 DNA: TGTGCCAGCAGTTCGACCGGCCAAGCCTATGGCTACACCTTC; CDR3 protein: CASSSTGQAYGYTF
D gene: TRBD1; V gene: TRBV19; J gene: TRBJ2-3; clone size: few; CDR3 DNA: TGTGCCAGTAGTATGGGGACAGGGGGGGATACGCAGTATTTT; CDR3 protein: CASSMGTGGDTQYF
D gene: -; V gene: TRBV20-1; J gene: TRBJ2-7; clone size: few; CDR3 DNA: TGCAGTGCTCAAGGGGGGGAGGGGCCGGAGTTATCCGAGCAGTACTTC; CDR3 protein: CSAQGGEGPELSEQYF
D gene: -; V gene: TRBV29-1; J gene: TRBJ2-4; clone size: many; CDR3 DNA: TGCAGCGTTGAATTCCAAAACATTCAGTACTTC; CDR3 protein: CSVEFQNIQYF
D gene: TRBD1; V gene: TRBV11-1; J gene: TRBJ1-2; clone size: many; CDR3 DNA: TGTGCCAGCAAAAAAGGGACAGCCATTGAAGAAAGTGGCTACACCTTC; CDR3 protein: CASKKGTAIEESGYTF
D gene: TRBD1; V gene: TRBV19; J gene: TRBJ1-1; clone size: many; CDR3 DNA: TGTGCCAGTAGTACGCAGGGGGTCCTGAACACTGAAGCTTTCTTT; CDR3 protein: CASSTQGVLNTEAFF
D gene: -; V gene: TRBV9; J gene: TRBJ2-1; clone size: many; CDR3 DNA: TGTGCCAGCAGCGTAGACCCAAGCATCTCCTACAATGAGCAGTTCTTC; CDR3 protein: CASSVDPSISYNEQFF
D gene: -; V gene: TRBV5-1; J gene: TRBJ1-2; clone size: -; CDR3 DNA: TGCGCCAGCAGCTTGGTGTGGGGGCTCGGCTACACCTTC; CDR3 protein: CASSLVWGLGYTF